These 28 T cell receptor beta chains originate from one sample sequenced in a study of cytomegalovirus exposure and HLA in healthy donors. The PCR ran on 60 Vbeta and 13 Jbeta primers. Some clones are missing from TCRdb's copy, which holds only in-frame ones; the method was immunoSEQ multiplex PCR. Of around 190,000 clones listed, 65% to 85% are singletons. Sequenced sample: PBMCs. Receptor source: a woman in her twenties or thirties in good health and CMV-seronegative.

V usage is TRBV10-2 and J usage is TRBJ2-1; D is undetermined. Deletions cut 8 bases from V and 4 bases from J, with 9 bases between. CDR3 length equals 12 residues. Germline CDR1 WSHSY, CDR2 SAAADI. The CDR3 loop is CASAPGYNEQFF. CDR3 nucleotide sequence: TGCGCCAGCGCCCCCGGGTACAATGAGCAGTTCTTC.

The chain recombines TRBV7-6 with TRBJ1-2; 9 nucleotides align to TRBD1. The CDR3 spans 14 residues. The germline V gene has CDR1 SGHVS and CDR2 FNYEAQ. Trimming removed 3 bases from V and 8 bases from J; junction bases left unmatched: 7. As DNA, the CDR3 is TGTGCCAGCAGCTTGACAGGGGGAATCGGAGGCTACACCTTC. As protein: CASSLTGGIGGYTF.

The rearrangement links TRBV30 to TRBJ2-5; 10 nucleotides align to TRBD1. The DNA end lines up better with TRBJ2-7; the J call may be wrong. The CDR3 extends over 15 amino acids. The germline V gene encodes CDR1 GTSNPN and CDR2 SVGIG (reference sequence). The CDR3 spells CAWSVLVTGGHEQYF. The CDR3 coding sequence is TGTGCCTGGAGTGTACTAGTGACAGGGGGCCACGAGCAGTACTTC.

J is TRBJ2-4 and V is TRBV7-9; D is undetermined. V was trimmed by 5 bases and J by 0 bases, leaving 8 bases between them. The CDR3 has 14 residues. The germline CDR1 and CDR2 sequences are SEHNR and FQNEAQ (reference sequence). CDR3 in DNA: TGTGCCAGCAGCCCGTCCCTAGCCAAAAACATTCAGTACTTC. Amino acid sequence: CASSPSLAKNIQYF.

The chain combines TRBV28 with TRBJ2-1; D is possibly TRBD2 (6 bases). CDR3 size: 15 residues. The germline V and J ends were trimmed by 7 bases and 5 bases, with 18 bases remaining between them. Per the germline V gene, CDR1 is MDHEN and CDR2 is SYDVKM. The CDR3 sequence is CASKSPAGWHNEQFF. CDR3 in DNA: TGTGCCAGCAAGAGTCCGGCGGGATGGCACAATGAGCAGTTCTTC.

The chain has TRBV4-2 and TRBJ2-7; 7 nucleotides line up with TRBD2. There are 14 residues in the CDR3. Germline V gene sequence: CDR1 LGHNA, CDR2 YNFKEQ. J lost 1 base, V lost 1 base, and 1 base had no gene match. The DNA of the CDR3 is TGTGCCAGCAGCCAAGGGGGGGGTTCCTACGAGCAGTACTTC. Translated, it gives CASSQGGGSYEQYF.

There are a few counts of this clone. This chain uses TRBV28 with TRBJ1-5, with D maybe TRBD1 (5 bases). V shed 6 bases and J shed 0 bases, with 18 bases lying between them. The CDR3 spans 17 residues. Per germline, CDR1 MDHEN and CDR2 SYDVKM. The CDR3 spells CASRPRTGLISNQPQHF. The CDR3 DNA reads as TGTGCCAGCAGACCACGGACGGGACTGATTAGCAATCAGCCCCAGCATTTT.

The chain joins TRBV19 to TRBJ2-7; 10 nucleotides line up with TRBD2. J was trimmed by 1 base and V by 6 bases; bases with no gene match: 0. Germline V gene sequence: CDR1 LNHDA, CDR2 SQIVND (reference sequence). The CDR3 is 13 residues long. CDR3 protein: CASRTSGSYEQYF. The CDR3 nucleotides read TGTGCCAGTAGGACTAGCGGGTCCTACGAGCAGTACTTC. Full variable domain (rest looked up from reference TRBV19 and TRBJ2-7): DGGITQSPKYLFRKEGQNVTLSCEQNLNHDAMYWYRQDPGQGLRLIYYSQIVNDFQKGDIAEGYSVSREKKESFPLTVTSAQKNPTAFYLCASRTSGSYEQYFGPGTRLTVT.

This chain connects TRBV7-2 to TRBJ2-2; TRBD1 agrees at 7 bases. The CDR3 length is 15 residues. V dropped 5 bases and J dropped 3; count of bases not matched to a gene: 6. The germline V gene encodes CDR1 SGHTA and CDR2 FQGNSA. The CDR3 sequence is CASSEGTAHTGELFF. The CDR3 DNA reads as TGTGCCAGCAGCGAGGGGACAGCCCACACCGGGGAGCTGTTTTTT.

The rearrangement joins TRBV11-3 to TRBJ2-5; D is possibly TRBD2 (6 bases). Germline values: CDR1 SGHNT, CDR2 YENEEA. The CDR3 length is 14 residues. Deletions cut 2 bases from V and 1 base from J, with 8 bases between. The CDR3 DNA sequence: TGTGCCAGCAGCTTACGGGGGACCCAAGAGACCCAGTACTTC. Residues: CASSLRGTQETQYF. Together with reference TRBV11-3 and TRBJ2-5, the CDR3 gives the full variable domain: EAGVVQSPRYKIIEKKQPVAFWCNPISGHNTLYWYLQNLGQGPELLIRYENEEAVDDSQLPKDRFSAERLKGVDSTLKIQPAELGDSAVYLCASSLRGTQETQYFGPGTRLLVL.

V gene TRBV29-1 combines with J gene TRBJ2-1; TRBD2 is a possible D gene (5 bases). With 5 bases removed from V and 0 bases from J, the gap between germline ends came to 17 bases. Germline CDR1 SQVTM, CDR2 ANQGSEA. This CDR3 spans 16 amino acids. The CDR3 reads CSVRTSFSSSYNEQFF. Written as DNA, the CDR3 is TGCAGCGTTCGAACTAGTTTTTCTAGCTCCTACAATGAGCAGTTCTTC.

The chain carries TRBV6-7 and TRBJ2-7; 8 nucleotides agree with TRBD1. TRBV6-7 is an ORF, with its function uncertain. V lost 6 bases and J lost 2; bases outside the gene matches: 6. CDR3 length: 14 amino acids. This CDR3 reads CASSYRDRPYEQYF. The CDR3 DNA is TGTGCCAGCAGCTACCGGGACAGGCCCTACGAGCAGTACTTC.

DNA of the CDR3: TGTGCCAGCAGCTTAGTTAGGGTAGCGGGGGGGCATGAGCAGTTCTTC. This codes for CASSLVRVAGGHEQFF. The genes are TRBV7-9 and TRBJ2-1; 11 nucleotides agree with TRBD2. The CDR3 is made up of 16 amino acids. Germline CDR1 reads SEHNR; CDR2 reads FQNEAQ (reference sequence). V was pared by 1 base and J by 8 bases, with 7 bases of the junction left unmatched. The full variable domain, completed using reference TRBV7-9 and TRBJ2-1, is DTGVSQNPRHKITKRGQNVTFRCDPISEHNRLYWYRQTLGQGPEFLTYFQNEAQLEKSRLLSDRFSAERPKGSFSTLEIQRTEQGDSAMYLCASSLVRVAGGHEQFFGPGTRLTVL.

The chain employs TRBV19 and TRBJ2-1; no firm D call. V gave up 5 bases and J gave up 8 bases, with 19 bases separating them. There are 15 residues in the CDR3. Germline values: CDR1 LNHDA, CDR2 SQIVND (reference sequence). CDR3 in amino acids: CASSSTATSPHEQFF. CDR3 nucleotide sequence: TGTGCCAGTAGTTCAACAGCAACCTCCCCCCATGAGCAGTTCTTC.

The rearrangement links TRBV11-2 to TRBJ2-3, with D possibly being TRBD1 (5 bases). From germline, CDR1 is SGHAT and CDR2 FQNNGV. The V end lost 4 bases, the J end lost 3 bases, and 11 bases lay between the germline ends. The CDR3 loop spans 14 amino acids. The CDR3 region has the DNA TGTGCCAGCAGCTGGGGCCGGCTGACAGATACGCAGTATTTT. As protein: CASSWGRLTDTQYF.

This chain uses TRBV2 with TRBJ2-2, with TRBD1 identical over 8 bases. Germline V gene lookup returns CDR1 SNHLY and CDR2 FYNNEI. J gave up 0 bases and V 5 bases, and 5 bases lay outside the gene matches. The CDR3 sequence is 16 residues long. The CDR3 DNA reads TGTGCCAGCAGTATGTCGGGACAGGCGAACACCGGGGAGCTGTTTTTT. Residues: CASSMSGQANTGELFF. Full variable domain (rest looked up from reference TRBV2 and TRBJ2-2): EPEVTQTPSHQVTQMGQEVILRCVPISNHLYFYWYRQILGQKVEFLVSFYNNEISEKSEIFDDQFSVERPDGSNFTLKIRSTKLEDSAMYFCASSMSGQANTGELFFGEGSRLTVL.

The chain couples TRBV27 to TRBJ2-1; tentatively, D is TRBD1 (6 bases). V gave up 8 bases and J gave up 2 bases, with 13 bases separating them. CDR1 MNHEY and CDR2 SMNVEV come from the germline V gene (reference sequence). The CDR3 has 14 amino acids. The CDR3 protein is CASQDPGAYNEQFF. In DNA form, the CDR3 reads TGTGCCAGCCAGGACCCAGGGGCCTACAATGAGCAGTTCTTC.

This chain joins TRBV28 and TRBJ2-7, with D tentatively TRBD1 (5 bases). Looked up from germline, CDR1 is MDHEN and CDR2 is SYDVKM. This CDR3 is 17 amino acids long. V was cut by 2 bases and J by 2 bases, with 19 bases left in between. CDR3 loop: CASSLPGAGNPPYEQYF. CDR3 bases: TGTGCCAGCAGTTTACCTGGGGCAGGCAATCCCCCCTACGAGCAGTACTTC.

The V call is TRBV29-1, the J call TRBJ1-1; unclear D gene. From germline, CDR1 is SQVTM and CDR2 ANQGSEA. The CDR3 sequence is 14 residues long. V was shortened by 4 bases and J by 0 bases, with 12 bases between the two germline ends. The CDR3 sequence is CSVGREAMNTEAFF. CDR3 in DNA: TGCAGCGTTGGTCGGGAGGCGATGAACACTGAAGCTTTCTTT.

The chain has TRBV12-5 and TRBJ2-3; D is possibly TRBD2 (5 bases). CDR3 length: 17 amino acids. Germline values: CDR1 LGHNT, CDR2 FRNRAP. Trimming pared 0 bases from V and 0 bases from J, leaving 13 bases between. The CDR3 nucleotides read TGTGCTAGTGGTTTGGTACGAACGGGGTTTAGCACAGATACGCAGTATTTT. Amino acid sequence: CASGLVRTGFSTDTQYF.

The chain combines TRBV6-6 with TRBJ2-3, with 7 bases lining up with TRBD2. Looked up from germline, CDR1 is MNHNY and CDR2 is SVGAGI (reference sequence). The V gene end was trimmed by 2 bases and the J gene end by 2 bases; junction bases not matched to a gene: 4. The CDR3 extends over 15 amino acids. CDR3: CASSYTAGDTDTQYF. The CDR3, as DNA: TGTGCCAGCAGTTACACGGCGGGGGACACAGATACGCAGTATTTT.

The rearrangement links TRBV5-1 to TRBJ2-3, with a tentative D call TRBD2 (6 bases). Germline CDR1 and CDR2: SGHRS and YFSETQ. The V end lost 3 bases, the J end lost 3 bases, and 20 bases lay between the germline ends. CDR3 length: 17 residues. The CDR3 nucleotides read TGCGCCAGCAGCTACCCTCAGGGACTCAGGAGGACAGATACGCAGTATTTT. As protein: CASSYPQGLRRTDTQYF.

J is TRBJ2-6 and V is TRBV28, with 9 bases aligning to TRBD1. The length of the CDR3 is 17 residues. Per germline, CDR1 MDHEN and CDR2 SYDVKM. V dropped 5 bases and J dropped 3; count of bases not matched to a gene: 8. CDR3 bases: TGTGCCAGCAGTCCGCGGACAGGGGTGGGTGGGGCCAACGTCCTGACTTTC. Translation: CASSPRTGVGGANVLTF. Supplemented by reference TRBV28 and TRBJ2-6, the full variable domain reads DVKVTQSSRYLVKRTGEKVFLECVQDMDHENMFWYRQDPGLGLRLIYFSYDVKMKEKGDIPEGYSVSREKKERFSLILESASTNQTSMYLCASSPRTGVGGANVLTFGAGSRLTVL.

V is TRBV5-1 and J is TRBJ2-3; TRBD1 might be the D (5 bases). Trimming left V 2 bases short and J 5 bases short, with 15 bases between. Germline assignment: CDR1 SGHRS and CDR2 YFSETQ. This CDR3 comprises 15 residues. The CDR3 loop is CASSFRGRGIDTQYF. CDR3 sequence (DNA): TGCGCCAGCAGCTTTCGAGGTAGGGGAATAGATACGCAGTATTTT. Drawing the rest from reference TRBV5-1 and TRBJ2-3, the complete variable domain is KAGVTQTPRYLIKTRGQQVTLSCSPISGHRSVSWYQQTPGQGLQFLFEYFSETQRNKGNFPGRFSGRQFSNSRSEMNVSTLELGDSALYLCASSFRGRGIDTQYFGPGTRLTVL.

This CDR3 reads CASSPGTEQYF. CDR3 nucleotides: TGTGCCAGCAGCCCCGGGACAGAGCAGTACTTC. The V gene is TRBV7-9, the J gene TRBJ2-7, with D perhaps TRBD1 (6 bases). V was clipped by 5 bases and J by 7 bases, with 9 bases between them. Germline V CDR1 and CDR2: SEHNR, FQNEAQ (reference sequence). The CDR3 totals 11 residues.

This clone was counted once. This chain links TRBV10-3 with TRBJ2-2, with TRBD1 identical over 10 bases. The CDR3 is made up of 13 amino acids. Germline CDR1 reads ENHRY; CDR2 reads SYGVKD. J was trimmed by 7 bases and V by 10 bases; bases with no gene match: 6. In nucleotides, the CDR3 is TGTGCCACCAAGGGACAGGGGCACGGGGAGCTGTTTTTT. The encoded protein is CATKGQGHGELFF.

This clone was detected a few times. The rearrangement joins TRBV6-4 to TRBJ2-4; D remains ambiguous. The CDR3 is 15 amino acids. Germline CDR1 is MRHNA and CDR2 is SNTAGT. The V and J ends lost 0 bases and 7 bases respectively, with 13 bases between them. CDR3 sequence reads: CASSDSNRGVNIQYF. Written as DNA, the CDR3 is TGTGCCAGCAGTGACTCGAATCGCGGAGTGAACATTCAGTACTTC.

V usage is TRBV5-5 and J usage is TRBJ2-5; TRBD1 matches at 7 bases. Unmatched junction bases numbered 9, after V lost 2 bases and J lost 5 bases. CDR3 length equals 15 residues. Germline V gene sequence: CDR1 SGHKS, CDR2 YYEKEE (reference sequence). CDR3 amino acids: CASSLVGGQVETQYF. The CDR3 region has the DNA TGTGCCAGCAGCTTAGTAGGGGGCCAGGTTGAGACCCAGTACTTC.